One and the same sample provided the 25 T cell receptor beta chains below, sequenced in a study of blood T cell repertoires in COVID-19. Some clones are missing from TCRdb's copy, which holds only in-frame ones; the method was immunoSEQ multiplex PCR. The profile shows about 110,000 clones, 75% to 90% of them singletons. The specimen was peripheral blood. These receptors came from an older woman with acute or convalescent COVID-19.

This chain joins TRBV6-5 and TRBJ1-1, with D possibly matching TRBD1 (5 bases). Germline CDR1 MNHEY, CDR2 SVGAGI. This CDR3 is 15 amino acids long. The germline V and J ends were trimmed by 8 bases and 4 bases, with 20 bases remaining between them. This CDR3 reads CASQDPQGAGTEAFF. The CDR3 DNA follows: TGTGCCAGCCAAGACCCCCAGGGTGCAGGCACTGAAGCTTTCTTT.

The CDR3 loop is CASSARGTNEKLFF. The CDR3 DNA is TGTGCCAGCAGCGCCAGAGGAACTAATGAAAAACTGTTTTTT. The chain has TRBV7-9 and TRBJ1-4, with D hard to call. This CDR3 has 14 amino acids. V shed 5 bases and J shed 1 base, with 8 bases lying between them. Germline V CDR1 and CDR2: SEHNR, FQNEAQ (reference sequence).

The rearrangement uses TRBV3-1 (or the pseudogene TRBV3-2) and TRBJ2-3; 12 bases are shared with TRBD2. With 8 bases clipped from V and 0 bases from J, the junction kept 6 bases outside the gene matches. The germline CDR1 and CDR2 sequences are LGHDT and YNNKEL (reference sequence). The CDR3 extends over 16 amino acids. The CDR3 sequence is CASSVGLAGSTDTQYF. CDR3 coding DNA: TGTGCCAGCTCCGTAGGACTAGCGGGGAGCACAGATACGCAGTATTTT.

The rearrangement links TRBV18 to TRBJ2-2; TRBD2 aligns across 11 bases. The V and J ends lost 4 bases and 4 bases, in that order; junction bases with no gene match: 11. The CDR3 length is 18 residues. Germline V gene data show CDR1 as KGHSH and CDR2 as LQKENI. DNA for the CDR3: TGTGCCAGCTCACTCCAGACTAGCGGGATGGATTTCACCGGGGAGCTGTTTTTT. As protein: CASSLQTSGMDFTGELFF. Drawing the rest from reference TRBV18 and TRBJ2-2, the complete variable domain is NAGVMQNPRHLVRRRGQEARLRCSPMKGHSHVYWYRQLPEEGLKFMVYLQKENIIDESGMPKERFSAEFPKEGPSILRIQQVVRGDSAAYFCASSLQTSGMDFTGELFFGEGSRLTVL.

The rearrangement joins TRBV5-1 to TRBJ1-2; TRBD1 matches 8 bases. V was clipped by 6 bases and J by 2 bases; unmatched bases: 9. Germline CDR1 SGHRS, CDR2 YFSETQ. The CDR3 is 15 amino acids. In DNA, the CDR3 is TGCGCCAGCACCACCCTACCAGGGGGCAACTATGGCTACACCTTC. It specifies CASTTLPGGNYGYTF.

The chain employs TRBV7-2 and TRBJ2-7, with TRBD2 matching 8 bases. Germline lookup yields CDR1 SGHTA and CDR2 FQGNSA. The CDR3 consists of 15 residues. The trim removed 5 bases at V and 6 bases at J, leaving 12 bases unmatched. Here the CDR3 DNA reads TGTGCCAGCAGCGCCCTAGAGAGCGGGAGAAGCGAGCAGTACTTC. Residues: CASSALESGRSEQYF.

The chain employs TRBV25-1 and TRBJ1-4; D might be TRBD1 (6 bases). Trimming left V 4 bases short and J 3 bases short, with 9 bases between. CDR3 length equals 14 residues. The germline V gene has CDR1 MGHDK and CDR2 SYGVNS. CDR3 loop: CASSATGSNEKLFF. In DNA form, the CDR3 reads TGTGCCAGCAGTGCAACAGGGTCTAATGAAAAACTGTTTTTT.

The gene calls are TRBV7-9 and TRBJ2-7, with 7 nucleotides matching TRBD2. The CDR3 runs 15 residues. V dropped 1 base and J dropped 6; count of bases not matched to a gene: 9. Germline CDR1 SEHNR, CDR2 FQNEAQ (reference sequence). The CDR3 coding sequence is TGTGCCAGCAGCTTAGAACTAGCGAGTCCCTCCGAGCAGTACTTC. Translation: CASSLELASPSEQYF.

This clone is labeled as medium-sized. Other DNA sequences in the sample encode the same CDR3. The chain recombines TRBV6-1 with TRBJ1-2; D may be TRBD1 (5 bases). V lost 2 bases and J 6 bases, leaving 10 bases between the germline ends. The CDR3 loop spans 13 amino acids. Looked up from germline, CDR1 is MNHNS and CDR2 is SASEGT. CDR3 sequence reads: CASSEQGENGYTF. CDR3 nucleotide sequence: TGTGCCAGCAGTGAACAGGGCGAAAATGGCTACACCTTC.

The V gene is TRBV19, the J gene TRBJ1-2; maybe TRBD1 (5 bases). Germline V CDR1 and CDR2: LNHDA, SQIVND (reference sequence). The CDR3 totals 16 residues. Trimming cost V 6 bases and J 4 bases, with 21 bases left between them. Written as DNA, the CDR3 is TGTGCCAGTAGGCCATACGGGGGATCCGGGGCCTATGGCTACACCTTC. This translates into CASRPYGGSGAYGYTF.

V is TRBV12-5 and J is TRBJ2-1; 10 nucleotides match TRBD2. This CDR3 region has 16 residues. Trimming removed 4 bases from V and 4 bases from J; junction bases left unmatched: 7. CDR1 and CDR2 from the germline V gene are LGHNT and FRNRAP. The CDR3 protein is CASGSPGLASYNEQFF. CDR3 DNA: TGTGCTAGTGGTTCCCCGGGACTAGCGTCATACAATGAGCAGTTCTTC. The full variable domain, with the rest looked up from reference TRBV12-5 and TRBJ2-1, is DARVTQTPRHKVTEMGQEVTMRCQPILGHNTVFWYRQTMMQGLELLAYFRNRAPLDDSGMPKDRFSAEMPDATLATLKIQPSEPRDSAVYFCASGSPGLASYNEQFFGPGTRLTVL.

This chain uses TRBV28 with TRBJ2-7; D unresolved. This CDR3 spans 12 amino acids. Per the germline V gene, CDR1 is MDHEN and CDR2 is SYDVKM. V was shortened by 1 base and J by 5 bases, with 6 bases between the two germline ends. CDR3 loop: CASSLFSDEQYF. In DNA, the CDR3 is TGTGCCAGCAGTTTATTTTCGGACGAGCAGTACTTC. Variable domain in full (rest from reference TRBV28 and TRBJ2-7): DVKVTQSSRYLVKRTGEKVFLECVQDMDHENMFWYRQDPGLGLRLIYFSYDVKMKEKGDIPEGYSVSREKKERFSLILESASTNQTSMYLCASSLFSDEQYFGPGTRLTVT.

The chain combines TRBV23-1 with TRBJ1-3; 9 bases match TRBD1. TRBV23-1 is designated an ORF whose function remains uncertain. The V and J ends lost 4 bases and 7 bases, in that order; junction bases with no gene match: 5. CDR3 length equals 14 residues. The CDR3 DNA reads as TGCGCCAGCAGTCCACAGGGGGCGGGGAACACCATATATTTT. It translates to CASSPQGAGNTIYF.

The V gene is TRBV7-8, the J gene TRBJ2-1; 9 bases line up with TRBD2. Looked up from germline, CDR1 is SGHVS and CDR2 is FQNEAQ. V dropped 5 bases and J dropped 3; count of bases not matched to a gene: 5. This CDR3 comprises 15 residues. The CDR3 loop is CASSRLADNYNEQFF. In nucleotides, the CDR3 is TGTGCCAGCAGCCGACTAGCGGACAACTACAATGAGCAGTTCTTC.

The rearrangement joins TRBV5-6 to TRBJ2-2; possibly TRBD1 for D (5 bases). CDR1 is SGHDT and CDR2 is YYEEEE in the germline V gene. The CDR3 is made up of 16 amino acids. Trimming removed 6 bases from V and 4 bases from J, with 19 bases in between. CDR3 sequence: CASTDWQDIPTGELFF. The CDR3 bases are TGTGCCAGCACCGATTGGCAGGACATACCCACCGGGGAGCTGTTTTTT.

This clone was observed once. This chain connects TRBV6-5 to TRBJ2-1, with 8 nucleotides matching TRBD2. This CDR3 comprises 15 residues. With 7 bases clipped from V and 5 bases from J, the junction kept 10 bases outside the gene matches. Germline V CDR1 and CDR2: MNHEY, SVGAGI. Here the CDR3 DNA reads TGTGCCAGCACCAGAGCGGGGGTTTTACACAATGAGCAGTTCTTC. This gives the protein CASTRAGVLHNEQFF.

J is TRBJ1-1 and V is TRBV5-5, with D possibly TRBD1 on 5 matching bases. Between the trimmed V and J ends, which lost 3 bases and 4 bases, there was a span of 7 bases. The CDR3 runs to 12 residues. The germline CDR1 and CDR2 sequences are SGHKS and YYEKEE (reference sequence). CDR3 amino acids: CASSWGSTEAFF. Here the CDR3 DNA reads TGTGCCAGCAGCTGGGGCTCCACTGAAGCTTTCTTT.

The CDR3 sequence: CAWAGTIAKNIQYF. DNA of the CDR3: TGTGCCTGGGCTGGGACAATAGCCAAAAACATTCAGTACTTC. The genes are TRBV30 and TRBJ2-4, with D possibly matching TRBD1 (6 bases). The CDR3 spans 14 residues. The ends were cut back, 5 bases at V and 0 bases at J, with 11 bases in the middle. The V gene's germline CDR1 is GTSNPN and CDR2 SVGIG (reference sequence). Full variable domain (outside the CDR3, taken from reference TRBV30 and TRBJ2-4): SQTIHQWPATLVQPVGSPLSLECTVEGTSNPNLYWYRQAAGRGLQLLFYSVGIGQISSEVPQNLSASRPQDRQFILSSKKLLLSDSGFYLCAWAGTIAKNIQYFGAGTRLSVL.

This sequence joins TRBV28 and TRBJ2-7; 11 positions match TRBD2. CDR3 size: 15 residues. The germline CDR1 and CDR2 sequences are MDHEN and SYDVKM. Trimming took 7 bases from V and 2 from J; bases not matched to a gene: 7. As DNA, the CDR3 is TGTGCCAGCACCCCCCCGGGACTAGCGGCCTACGAGCAGTACTTC. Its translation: CASTPPGLAAYEQYF.

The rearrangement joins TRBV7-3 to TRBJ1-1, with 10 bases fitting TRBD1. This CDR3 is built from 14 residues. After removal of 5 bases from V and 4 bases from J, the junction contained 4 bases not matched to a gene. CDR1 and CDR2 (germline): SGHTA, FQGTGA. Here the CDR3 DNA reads TGTGCCAGCAGCACCGGGACAGGGGTCACTGAAGCTTTCTTT. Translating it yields CASSTGTGVTEAFF.

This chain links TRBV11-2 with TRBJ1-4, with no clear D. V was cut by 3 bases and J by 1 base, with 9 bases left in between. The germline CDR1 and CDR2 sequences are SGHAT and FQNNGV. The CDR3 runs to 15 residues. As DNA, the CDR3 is TGTGCCAGCAGCTTGGTGGGCAGAACTAATGAAAAACTGTTTTTT. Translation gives CASSLVGRTNEKLFF.

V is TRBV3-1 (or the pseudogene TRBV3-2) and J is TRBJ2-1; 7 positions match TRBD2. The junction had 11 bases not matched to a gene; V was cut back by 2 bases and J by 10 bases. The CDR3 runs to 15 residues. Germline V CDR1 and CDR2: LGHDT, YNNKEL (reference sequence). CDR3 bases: TGTGCCAGCAGCCAAAGGCGGGAGCTTTCTCGAGAGCAGTTCTTC. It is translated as CASSQRRELSREQFF.

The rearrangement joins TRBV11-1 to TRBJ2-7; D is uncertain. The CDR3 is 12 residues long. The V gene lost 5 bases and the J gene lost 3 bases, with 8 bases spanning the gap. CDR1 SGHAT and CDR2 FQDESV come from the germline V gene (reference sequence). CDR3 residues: CASSPSGYEQYF. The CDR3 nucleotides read TGTGCCAGCAGCCCCTCCGGCTACGAGCAGTACTTC.

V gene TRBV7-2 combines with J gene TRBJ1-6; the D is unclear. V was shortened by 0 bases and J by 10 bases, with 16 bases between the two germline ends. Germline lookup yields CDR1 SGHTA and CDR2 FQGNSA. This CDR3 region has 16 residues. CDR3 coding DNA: TGTGCCAGCAGCTTAGCGGCTGCTATTGGGCGCTCACCCCTCCACTTT. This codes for CASSLAAAIGRSPLHF.

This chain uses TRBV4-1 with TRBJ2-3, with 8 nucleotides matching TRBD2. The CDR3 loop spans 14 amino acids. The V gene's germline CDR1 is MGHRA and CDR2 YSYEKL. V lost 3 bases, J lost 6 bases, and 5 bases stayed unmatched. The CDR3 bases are TGCGCCAGCAGCCAGGTAGCGGGGAAGGATACGCAGTATTTT. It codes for CASSQVAGKDTQYF.